A single sample gave rise to the 12 T cell receptor beta chains below, sequenced in a study. A single record per CDR3 protein comes from TCRdb applying MiXCR to the RT-PCR reads. The table includes 650,000 to 800,000 distinct CDR3 sequences, 12% to 15% detected once. The sequenced sample was memory CD4+ T cells from blood. The receptors here all came from a female donor in good health, serving as a healthy control.

This clonotype was observed a few times. The J gene is TRBJ2-1, the V gene TRBV20-1, with 8 bases fitting TRBD2. The germline V gene has CDR1 DFQATT and CDR2 SNEGSKA (reference sequence). With 6 bases clipped from V and 8 bases from J, the junction kept 9 bases outside the gene matches. CDR3 length: 13 residues. The CDR3 coding sequence is TGCAGTGCCCGAGGGACTAGGAACTATGAGCAGTTCTTC. Translating it yields CSARGTRNYEQFF.

This clonotype was observed a single time. The chain is built from TRBV5-1 and TRBJ1-6; no firm D call. Germline CDR1 and CDR2: SGHRS and YFSETQ. The CDR3 spans 15 residues. V was cut by 6 bases and J by 8 bases, with 18 bases left in between. The CDR3 nucleotides are TGCGCCAGCAACCTCGATGGGGTCGGGGATTCACCCCTCCACTTT. Translated: CASNLDGVGDSPLHF.

The chain has TRBV20-1 and TRBJ2-7; 8 bases match TRBD2. This CDR3 is 14 amino acids long. Trimming removed 0 bases from V and 7 bases from J; junction bases left unmatched: 8. Germline-derived CDR1 and CDR2 are DFQATT and SNEGSKA (reference sequence). CDR3 nucleotide sequence: TGCAGTGCTAGAGAGCGGGATTCGGGGGGGGAGCAGTACTTC. It yields the protein CSARERDSGGEQYF.

This clonotype was detected ten times or more. The chain couples TRBV10-3 to TRBJ2-3; D is possibly TRBD2 (5 bases). The CDR3 has 14 residues. Trimming stripped 8 bases from V and 3 bases from J, with 15 bases between. The germline V gene has CDR1 ENHRY and CDR2 SYGVKD. The DNA of the CDR3 is TGTGCCATCGCGGGCGCCGGCAAGACAGATACGCAGTATTTT. Protein product: CAIAGAGKTDTQYF.

This clonotype was seen more than once but under ten times. CDR3 nucleotide sequence: TGTGCCAGCAGTTTTAGCGGGAGGGCCGGGGATACGCAGTATTTT. Protein sequence: CASSFSGRAGDTQYF. J is TRBJ2-3 and V is TRBV12-3 or TRBV12-4; 11 nucleotides line up with TRBD2. This CDR3 has 15 amino acids. Trimming removed 3 bases from V and 6 bases from J; junction bases left unmatched: 5.

V and J are TRBV2 and TRBJ1-3; no reliable D call. Germline assignment: CDR1 SNHLY and CDR2 FYNNEI. Trimming shortened V by 6 bases and J by 8 bases, and 20 bases separated the two germline ends. The CDR3 is 15 residues long. The CDR3 loop is CASSLTPREGDTIYF. The CDR3 DNA reads as TGTGCCAGCAGCCTTACCCCTAGGGAGGGAGACACCATATATTTT.

This clonotype has a handful of counts. This chain uses TRBV7-9 with TRBJ2-1; 11 positions agree with TRBD1. The CDR3 runs to 15 residues. Per the germline V gene, CDR1 is SEHNR and CDR2 is FQNEAQ (reference sequence). After removal of 3 bases from V and 7 bases from J, the junction contained 5 bases not matched to a gene. The CDR3 DNA reads as TGTGCCAGCAGCTTTCTTGGACAGGGGGCGAATGAGCAGTTCTTC. Its translation is CASSFLGQGANEQFF.

This clonotype has more than one count but fewer than ten. The chain joins TRBV6-1 to TRBJ1-5; D is ambiguous. The CDR3 runs 14 residues. Germline CDR1 is MNHNS and CDR2 is SASEGT. Trimming shortened V by 2 bases and J by 7 bases, and 12 bases separated the two germline ends. The CDR3 reads CASSERGLGQPQHF. Here the CDR3 DNA reads TGTGCCAGCAGTGAACGCGGTTTGGGGCAGCCCCAGCATTTT.

This clonotype has just a few counts. The genes are TRBV20-1 and TRBJ2-1; TRBD2 matches 8 bases. The CDR3 has 14 residues. V dropped 0 bases and J dropped 10; count of bases not matched to a gene: 8. Germline CDR1 DFQATT, CDR2 SNEGSKA (reference sequence). The CDR3 DNA is TGCAGTGCTAGAGACCGGACTAGCTTCTGGGAGCAGTTCTTC. Translation: CSARDRTSFWEQFF.

The V and J genes are TRBV25-1 and TRBJ2-7, with D maybe TRBD1 (5 bases). The CDR3 has 13 amino acids. V was pared by 5 bases and J by 6 bases, with 14 bases between. The germline V gene has CDR1 MGHDK and CDR2 SYGVNS. The CDR3 spells CASSYSRQSEQYF. CDR3 DNA: TGTGCCAGCAGTTACTCACGACAGTCCGAGCAGTACTTC.

On this clonotype itself: This may be a read error: a much more frequent sequence differs by one nucleotide. J is TRBJ2-7 and V is TRBV5-1; no firm D call. V was shortened by 2 bases and J by 8 bases, with 8 bases between the two germline ends. The CDR3 contains 11 residues. Germline-derived CDR1 and CDR2 are SGHRS and YFSETQ. In DNA form, the CDR3 reads TGCGCCAGCAGCTTTTCCGACAAGCAGTACTTC. Translating gives CASSFSDKQYF.

This clonotype was counted between two and nine times. J is TRBJ2-1 and V is TRBV7-6; TRBD2 agrees at 7 bases. Trimming cost V 4 bases and J 7 bases; bases outside gene matches: 7. Germline V CDR1 and CDR2: SGHVS, FNYEAQ. This CDR3 has 14 amino acids. The CDR3 loop is CASSSNQRGNEQFF. In nucleotides, the CDR3 is TGTGCCAGCAGCTCAAACCAGCGGGGTAATGAGCAGTTCTTC.